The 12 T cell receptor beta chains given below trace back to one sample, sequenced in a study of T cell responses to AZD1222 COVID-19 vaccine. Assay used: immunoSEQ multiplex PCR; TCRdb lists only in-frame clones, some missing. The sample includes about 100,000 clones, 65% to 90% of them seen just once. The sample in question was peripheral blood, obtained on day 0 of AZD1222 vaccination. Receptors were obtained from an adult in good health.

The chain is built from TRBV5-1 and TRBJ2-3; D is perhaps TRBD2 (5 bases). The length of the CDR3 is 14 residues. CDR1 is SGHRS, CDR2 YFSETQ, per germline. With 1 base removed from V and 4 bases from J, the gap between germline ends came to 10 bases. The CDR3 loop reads CASSLRGFSDTQYF. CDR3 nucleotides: TGCGCCAGCAGCTTGAGAGGGTTCTCAGATACGCAGTATTTT.

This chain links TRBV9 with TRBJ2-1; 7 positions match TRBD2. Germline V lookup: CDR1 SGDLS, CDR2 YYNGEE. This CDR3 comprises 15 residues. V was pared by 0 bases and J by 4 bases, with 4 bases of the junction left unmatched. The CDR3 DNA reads TGTGCCAGCAGCGTAGGACTAGCTGGGTACAATGAGCAGTTCTTC. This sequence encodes CASSVGLAGYNEQFF.

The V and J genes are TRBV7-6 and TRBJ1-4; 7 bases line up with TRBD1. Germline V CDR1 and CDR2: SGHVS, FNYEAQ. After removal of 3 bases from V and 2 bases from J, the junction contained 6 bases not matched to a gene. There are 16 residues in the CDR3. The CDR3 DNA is TGTGCCAGCAGCTTGGCAGGGGGAGAGACTAATGAAAAACTGTTTTTT. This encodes CASSLAGGETNEKLFF.

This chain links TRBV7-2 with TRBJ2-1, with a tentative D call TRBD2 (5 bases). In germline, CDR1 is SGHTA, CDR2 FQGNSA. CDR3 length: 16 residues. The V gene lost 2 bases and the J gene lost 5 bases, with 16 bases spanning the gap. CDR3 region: CASSLSLRESNNEQFF. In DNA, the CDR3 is TGTGCCAGCAGCTTATCCCTCCGGGAATCGAACAATGAGCAGTTCTTC.

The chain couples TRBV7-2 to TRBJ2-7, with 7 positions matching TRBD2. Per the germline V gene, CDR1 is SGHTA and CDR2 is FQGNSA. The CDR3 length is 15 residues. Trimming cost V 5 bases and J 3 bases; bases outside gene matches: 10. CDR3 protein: CASSNRKRDFYEQYF. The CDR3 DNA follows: TGTGCCAGCAGCAACAGGAAGCGGGATTTCTACGAGCAGTACTTC.

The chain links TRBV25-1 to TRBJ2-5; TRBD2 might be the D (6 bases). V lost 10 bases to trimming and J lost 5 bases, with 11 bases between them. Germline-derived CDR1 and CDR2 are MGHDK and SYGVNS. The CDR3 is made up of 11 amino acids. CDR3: CATFREETQYF. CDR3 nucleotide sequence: TGTGCCACCTTCCGGGAGGAGACCCAGTACTTC.

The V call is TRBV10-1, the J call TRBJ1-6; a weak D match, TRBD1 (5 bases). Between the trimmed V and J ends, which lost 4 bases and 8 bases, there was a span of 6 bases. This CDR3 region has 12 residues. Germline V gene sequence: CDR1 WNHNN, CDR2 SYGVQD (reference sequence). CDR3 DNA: TGCGCCAGCAGTGCGGGGGATTCACCCCTCCACTTT. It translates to CASSAGDSPLHF.

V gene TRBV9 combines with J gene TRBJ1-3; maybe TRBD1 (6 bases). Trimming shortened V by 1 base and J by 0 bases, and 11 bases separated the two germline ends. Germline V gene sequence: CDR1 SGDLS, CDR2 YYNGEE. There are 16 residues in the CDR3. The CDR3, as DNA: TGTGCCAGCAGCGTATTCTCAGGGGCCTCTGGAAACACCATATATTTT. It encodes CASSVFSGASGNTIYF.

The CDR3 protein is CASSLDRNGNTIYF. CDR3 nucleotides: TGTGCCAGCTCACTGGACAGGAATGGAAACACCATATATTTT. This chain joins TRBV18 and TRBJ1-3; 7 nucleotides align to TRBD1. Trimming cost V 4 bases and J 3 bases; bases outside gene matches: 3. Germline V lookup: CDR1 KGHSH, CDR2 LQKENI. CDR3 length: 14 amino acids.

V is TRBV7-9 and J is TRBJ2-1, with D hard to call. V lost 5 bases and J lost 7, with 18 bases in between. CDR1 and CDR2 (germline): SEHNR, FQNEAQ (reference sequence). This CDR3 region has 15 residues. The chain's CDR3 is CASSRLSRSTNEQFF. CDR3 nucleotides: TGTGCCAGCAGCCGACTTTCCCGATCTACAAATGAGCAGTTCTTC. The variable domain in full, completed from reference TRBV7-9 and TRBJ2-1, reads DTGVSQNPRHKITKRGQNVTFRCDPISEHNRLYWYRQTLGQGPEFLTYFQNEAQLEKSRLLSDRFSAERPKGSFSTLEIQRTEQGDSAMYLCASSRLSRSTNEQFFGPGTRLTVL.

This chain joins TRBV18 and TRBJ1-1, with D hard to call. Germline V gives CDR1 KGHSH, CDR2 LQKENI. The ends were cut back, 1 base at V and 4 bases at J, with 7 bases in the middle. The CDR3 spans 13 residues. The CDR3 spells CASSPLRGTEAFF. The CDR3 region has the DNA TGTGCCAGCTCACCACTTAGAGGCACTGAAGCTTTCTTT.

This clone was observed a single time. The CDR3 coding sequence is TGTGCCAGCAGCCTCCGGGACAGCTCAACCTACGAGCAGTACTTC. Its protein is CASSLRDSSTYEQYF. V is TRBV7-6 and J is TRBJ2-7, with 7 positions matching TRBD1. The germline V gene encodes CDR1 SGHVS and CDR2 FNYEAQ. The CDR3 runs to 15 residues. V dropped 5 bases and J dropped 2; count of bases not matched to a gene: 9.